One and the same sample provided the 20 T cell receptor beta chains below, sequenced in a study of shared clonotypes between healthy human individuals (dated by TCRdb to 2020 to 2022). The library was made by the immunoSEQ multiplex PCR assay. TCRdb took over this immuneACCESS table, retaining in-frame rearrangements with V and J assigned. Such tables are incomplete; in checked studies, under half of the missing clones stem from an unresolved V gene, and the remainder is unexplained. This sample comprises millions of clones, 85% to 95% of them detected only once. 0.13% of the sample goes to the ten largest clones. What was sequenced was naive CD4+ T cells sorted from blood. In light of the paper, this sample's cell subset or site label describes: CD45RA+ positively selected. These receptors were obtained from a man aged 18 to 29 in good health.

The chain employs TRBV19 and TRBJ2-7; 7 nucleotides line up with TRBD1. The germline V gene encodes CDR1 LNHDA and CDR2 SQIVND (reference sequence). The CDR3 is made up of 15 amino acids. V shed 4 bases, J shed 2 bases, and the junction held 8 bases outside the gene matches. The CDR3 protein is CASSNAWTGPYEQYF. The DNA of the CDR3 is TGTGCCAGTAGTAACGCATGGACAGGTCCCTACGAGCAGTACTTC. Based on the CDR3 plus reference TRBV19 and TRBJ2-7, the full variable domain is DGGITQSPKYLFRKEGQNVTLSCEQNLNHDAMYWYRQDPGQGLRLIYYSQIVNDFQKGDIAEGYSVSREKKESFPLTVTSAQKNPTAFYLCASSNAWTGPYEQYFGPGTRLTVT.

This chain connects TRBV6-1 to TRBJ1-3; 9 bases fit TRBD1. The CDR3 consists of 18 residues. Germline V CDR1 and CDR2: MNHNS, SASEGT. The V segment lost 2 bases and the J segment 1 base; nucleotides outside the gene matches: 9. The CDR3 DNA reads as TGTGCCAGCAGTGAATCAGTGACAGGGGGTCGATCTGGAAACACCATATATTTT. Translated, it gives CASSESVTGGRSGNTIYF.

The J gene is TRBJ1-4, the V gene TRBV7-9; TRBD1 is a possible D gene (5 bases). Trimming removed 8 bases from V and 0 bases from J, with 22 bases in between. CDR1 and CDR2 (germline): SEHNR, FQNEAQ (reference sequence). The CDR3 runs 18 residues. The CDR3 DNA is TGTGCCAGCGGGAAGGAAGACAGAATCAAGGCAACTAATGAAAAACTGTTTTTT. This codes for CASGKEDRIKATNEKLFF.

V and J are TRBV6-6 and TRBJ2-5, with D perhaps matching TRBD1 (5 bases). V lost 1 base to trimming and J lost 3 bases, with 9 bases between them. The CDR3 runs 14 residues. The germline CDR1 and CDR2 sequences are MNHNY and SVGAGI (reference sequence). The CDR3 is CASSYYSREETQYF. The CDR3 DNA reads TGTGCCAGCAGTTACTACAGCAGGGAAGAGACCCAGTACTTC.

CDR3 region: CAISQTQLSQPQHF. DNA of the CDR3: TGTGCCATCAGCCAGACCCAACTGTCTCAGCCCCAGCATTTT. The genes are TRBV10-3 and TRBJ1-5; D is unresolved. The CDR3 length is 14 residues. V lost 6 bases and J lost 6, with 15 bases in between. The germline V gene has CDR1 ENHRY and CDR2 SYGVKD.

The rearrangement links TRBV23-1 to TRBJ2-7, with 10 nucleotides matching TRBD1. TRBV23-1 is placed among ORFs of uncertain function. Germline trimming cut 0 bases from V and 0 bases from J; bases unmatched to any gene: 2. CDR3 length: 16 amino acids. CDR3 nucleotides: TGCGCCAGCAGTCAATCCCGACAGGGGGCCTCCTACGAGCAGTACTTC. Translated: CASSQSRQGASYEQYF.

This chain joins TRBV5-1 and TRBJ1-1; TRBD1 might be the D (5 bases). The CDR3 is 14 amino acids. CDR1 and CDR2 from the germline V gene are SGHRS and YFSETQ. Trimming stripped 4 bases from V and 0 bases from J, with 10 bases between. DNA of the CDR3: TGCGCCAGCAGCATAAACAGGTTGAACACTGAAGCTTTCTTT. Encoded protein: CASSINRLNTEAFF.

The chain recombines TRBV7-2 with TRBJ1-2; D uncertain. The CDR3 extends over 16 amino acids. The germline CDR1 and CDR2 sequences are SGHTA and FQGNSA. Trimming removed 0 bases from V and 4 bases from J, with 15 bases in between. CDR3 region: CASSLARMGSSYGYTF. The CDR3 DNA reads as TGTGCCAGCAGCTTAGCCCGAATGGGGAGCTCCTATGGCTACACCTTC. Variable domain in full (rest from reference TRBV7-2 and TRBJ1-2): GAGVSQSPSNKVTEKGKDVELRCDPISGHTALYWYRQSLGQGLEFLIYFQGNSAPDKSGLPSDRFSAERTGGSVSTLTIQRTQQEDSAVYLCASSLARMGSSYGYTFGSGTRLTVV.

Comments on this clone: The identical CDR3 is also encoded by other nucleotide sequences in the sample. In DNA, the CDR3 is TGTGCCAGCAGCTTAGGGGGCAACACTGAAGCTTTCTTT. It is translated as CASSLGGNTEAFF. The chain joins TRBV11-2 to TRBJ1-1; TRBD1 might be the D (5 bases). This CDR3 contains 13 residues. Trimming left V 1 base short and J 2 bases short, with 5 bases between. In germline, CDR1 is SGHAT, CDR2 FQNNGV.

V gene TRBV25-1 combines with J gene TRBJ1-2; TRBD1 agrees at 7 bases. Germline V gene lookup returns CDR1 MGHDK and CDR2 SYGVNS. Trimming took 5 bases from V and 8 from J; bases not matched to a gene: 14. CDR3 size: 15 residues. The CDR3 spells CASSPGTALWLGYTF. The DNA for the CDR3 is TGTGCCAGCAGTCCTGGGACAGCTCTTTGGTTGGGCTACACCTTC.

In its sample, this clone was seen once. The chain joins TRBV6-6 to TRBJ2-7, with D unclear. Trimming took 5 bases from V and 4 from J, leaving 12 bases between them. The CDR3 is made up of 13 amino acids. Germline V gene sequence: CDR1 MNHNY, CDR2 SVGAGI (reference sequence). CDR3 protein: CASSRPGVYEQYF. The CDR3 DNA sequence: TGTGCCAGCAGTCGTCCAGGCGTATACGAGCAGTACTTC.

The chain combines TRBV7-2 with TRBJ1-1; D uncertain. The CDR3 is 14 amino acids. The V gene's germline CDR1 is SGHTA and CDR2 FQGNSA. Trimming took off 5 bases at V and 3 bases at J, with 13 bases between the two ends. Written as DNA, the CDR3 is TGTGCCAGCAGCCCCCGGGTTGGGGACACTGAAGCTTTCTTT. It translates to CASSPRVGDTEAFF.

V gene TRBV19 combines with J gene TRBJ2-3; 12 nucleotides agree with TRBD2. Germline CDR1 and CDR2: LNHDA and SQIVND (reference sequence). This CDR3 is 16 amino acids long. J lost 6 bases, V lost 1 base, and 5 bases had no gene match. CDR3 sequence: CASSIGTSGILDTQYF. The CDR3 DNA is TGTGCCAGTAGTATAGGGACTAGCGGGATTTTGGATACGCAGTATTTT.

This chain uses TRBV7-8 with TRBJ1-5, with 10 bases that match TRBD1. Unmatched junction bases numbered 10, after V lost 5 bases and J lost 6 bases. The germline CDR1 and CDR2 sequences are SGHVS and FQNEAQ. The CDR3 has 16 amino acids. As DNA, the CDR3 is TGTGCCAGCAGCACCCGACAGGGGGCATTCGGTCAGCCCCAGCATTTT. Amino acid sequence: CASSTRQGAFGQPQHF.

The rearrangement joins TRBV6-5 to TRBJ2-1, with D perhaps TRBD2 (7 bases). Germline lookup yields CDR1 MNHEY and CDR2 SVGAGI. V lost 0 bases, J lost 4 bases, and 10 bases lay in between. The CDR3 consists of 15 residues. Here the CDR3 reads CASSYSRGGYNEQFF. As DNA, the CDR3 is TGTGCCAGCAGTTACTCTAGGGGGGGGTACAATGAGCAGTTCTTC.

This sequence joins TRBV5-6 and TRBJ2-7, with D perhaps TRBD1 (5 bases). Germline values: CDR1 SGHDT, CDR2 YYEEEE. The CDR3 is made up of 12 amino acids. V was clipped by 4 bases and J by 5 bases, with 10 bases between them. The CDR3 DNA reads TGTGCCAGCAGCGTGACCAGGGACGAGCAGTACTTC. This sequence encodes CASSVTRDEQYF.

The DNA of the CDR3 is TGTGCCACGCGCCCCAGCGGGGGGTCCCAAGAGACCCAGTACTTC. This translates into CATRPSGGSQETQYF. The J gene is TRBJ2-5, the V gene TRBV7-9, with 9 bases identical to TRBD2. The CDR3 runs 15 residues. Germline assignment: CDR1 SEHNR and CDR2 FQNEAQ (reference sequence). Trimming took 10 bases from V and 1 from J; bases not matched to a gene: 10.

A word on this clone: Other DNA sequences in this sample translate to the same CDR3. The chain uses TRBV10-3 and TRBJ1-2; 10 bases map to TRBD1. V lost 6 bases to trimming and J lost 3 bases; unmatched junction nucleotides: 4. The CDR3 runs 14 residues. From germline, CDR1 is ENHRY and CDR2 SYGVKD. The CDR3 reads CAIRSDRGDYGYTF. CDR3 in DNA: TGTGCCATCAGATCGGACAGGGGGGACTATGGCTACACCTTC.

The chain uses TRBV28 and TRBJ1-2; 7 bases line up with TRBD1. Germline CDR1 is MDHEN and CDR2 is SYDVKM. CDR3 size: 15 residues. The V segment lost 7 bases and the J segment 3 bases; nucleotides outside the gene matches: 11. CDR3 nucleotide sequence: TGTGCCAGCACCTTAGGGGACAGTCGGGACTATGGCTACACCTTC. The encoded protein is CASTLGDSRDYGYTF.

The chain couples TRBV10-3 to TRBJ1-2; D remains unclear. The CDR3 is 14 residues long. The germline gives CDR1 ENHRY, CDR2 SYGVKD. Trimming left V 6 bases short and J 4 bases short, with 15 bases between. For the CDR3, the DNA is TGTGCCATCAGCGGCCCCAAAACTAGCTATGGCTACACCTTC. Its protein product is CAISGPKTSYGYTF.